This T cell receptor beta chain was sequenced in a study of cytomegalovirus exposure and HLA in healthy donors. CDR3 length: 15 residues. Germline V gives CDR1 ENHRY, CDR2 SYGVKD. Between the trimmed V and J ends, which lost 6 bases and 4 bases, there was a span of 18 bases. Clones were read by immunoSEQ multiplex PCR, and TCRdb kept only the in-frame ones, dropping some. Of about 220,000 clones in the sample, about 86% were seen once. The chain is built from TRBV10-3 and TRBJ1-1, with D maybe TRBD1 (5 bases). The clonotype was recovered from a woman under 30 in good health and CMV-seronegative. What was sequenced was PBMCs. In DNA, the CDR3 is TGTGCCATCAGGGCCCCAAAGGGGTTGGGCACTGAAGCTTTCTTT. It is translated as CAIRAPKGLGTEAFF.